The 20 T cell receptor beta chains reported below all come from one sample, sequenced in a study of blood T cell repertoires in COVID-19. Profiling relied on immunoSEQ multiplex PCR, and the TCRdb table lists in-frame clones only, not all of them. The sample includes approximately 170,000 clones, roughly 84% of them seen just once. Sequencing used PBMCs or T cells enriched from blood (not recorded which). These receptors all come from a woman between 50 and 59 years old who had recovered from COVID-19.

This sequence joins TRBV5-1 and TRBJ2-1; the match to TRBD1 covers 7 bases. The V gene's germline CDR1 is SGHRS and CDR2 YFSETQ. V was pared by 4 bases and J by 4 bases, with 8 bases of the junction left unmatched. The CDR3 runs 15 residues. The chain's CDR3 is CASSPRDRPYNEQFF. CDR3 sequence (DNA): TGCGCCAGCAGCCCCCGGGACAGACCTTACAATGAGCAGTTCTTC.

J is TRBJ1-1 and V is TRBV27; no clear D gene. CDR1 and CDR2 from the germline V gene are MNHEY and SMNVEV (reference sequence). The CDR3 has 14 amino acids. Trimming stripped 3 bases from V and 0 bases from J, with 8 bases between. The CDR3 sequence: CASSLEGLNTEAFF. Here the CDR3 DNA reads TGTGCCAGCAGTTTGGAGGGTTTGAACACTGAAGCTTTCTTT.

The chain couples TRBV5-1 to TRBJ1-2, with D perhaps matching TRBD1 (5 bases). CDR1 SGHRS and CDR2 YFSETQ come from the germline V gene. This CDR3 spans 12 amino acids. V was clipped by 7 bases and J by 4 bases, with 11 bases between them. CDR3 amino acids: CASGEGLYGYTF. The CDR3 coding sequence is TGCGCCAGCGGTGAGGGACTCTATGGCTACACCTTC.

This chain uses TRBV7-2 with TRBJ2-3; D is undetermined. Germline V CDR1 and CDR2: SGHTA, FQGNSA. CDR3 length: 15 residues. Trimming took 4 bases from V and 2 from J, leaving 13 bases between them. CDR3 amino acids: CASSYATWATDTQYF. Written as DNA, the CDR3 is TGTGCCAGCAGCTACGCAACCTGGGCCACAGATACGCAGTATTTT. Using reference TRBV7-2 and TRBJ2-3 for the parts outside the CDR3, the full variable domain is GAGVSQSPSNKVTEKGKDVELRCDPISGHTALYWYRQSLGQGLEFLIYFQGNSAPDKSGLPSDRFSAERTGGSVSTLTIQRTQQEDSAVYLCASSYATWATDTQYFGPGTRLTVL.

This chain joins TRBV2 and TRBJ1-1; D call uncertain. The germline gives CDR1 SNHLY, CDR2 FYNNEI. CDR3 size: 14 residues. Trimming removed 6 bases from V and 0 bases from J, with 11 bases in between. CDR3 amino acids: CASSHRSLNTEAFF. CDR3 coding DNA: TGTGCCAGCAGCCACCGGAGCCTGAACACTGAAGCTTTCTTT. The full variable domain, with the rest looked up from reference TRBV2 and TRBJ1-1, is EPEVTQTPSHQVTQMGQEVILRCVPISNHLYFYWYRQILGQKVEFLVSFYNNEISEKSEIFDDQFSVERPDGSNFTLKIRSTKLEDSAMYFCASSHRSLNTEAFFGQGTRLTVV.

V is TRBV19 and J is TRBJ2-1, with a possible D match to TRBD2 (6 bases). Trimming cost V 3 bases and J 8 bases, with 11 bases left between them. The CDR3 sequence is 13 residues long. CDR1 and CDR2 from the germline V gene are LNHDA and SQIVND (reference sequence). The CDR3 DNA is TGTGCCAGTAGTATTCCGGGAGTCGATGAGCAGTTCTTC. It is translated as CASSIPGVDEQFF.

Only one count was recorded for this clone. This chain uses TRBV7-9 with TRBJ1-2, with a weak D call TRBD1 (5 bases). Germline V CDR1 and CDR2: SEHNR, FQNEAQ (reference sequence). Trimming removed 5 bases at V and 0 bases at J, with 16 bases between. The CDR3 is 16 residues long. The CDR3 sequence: CASSRQGSNTNYGYTF. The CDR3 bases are TGTGCCAGCAGCCGCCAGGGTTCCAACACTAACTATGGCTACACCTTC.

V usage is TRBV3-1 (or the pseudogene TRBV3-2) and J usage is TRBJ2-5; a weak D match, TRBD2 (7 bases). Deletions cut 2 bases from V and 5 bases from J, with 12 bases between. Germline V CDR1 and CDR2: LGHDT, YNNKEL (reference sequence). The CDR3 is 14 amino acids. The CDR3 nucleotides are TGTGCCAGCAGCCAAATGGCGGGGGCGGAGACCCAGTACTTC. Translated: CASSQMAGAETQYF.

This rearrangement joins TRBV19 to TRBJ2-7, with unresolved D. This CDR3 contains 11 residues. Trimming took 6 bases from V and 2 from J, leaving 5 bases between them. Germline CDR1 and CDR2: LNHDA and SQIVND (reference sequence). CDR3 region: CASSDTYEQYF. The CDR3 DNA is TGTGCCAGTAGCGACACCTACGAGCAGTACTTC.

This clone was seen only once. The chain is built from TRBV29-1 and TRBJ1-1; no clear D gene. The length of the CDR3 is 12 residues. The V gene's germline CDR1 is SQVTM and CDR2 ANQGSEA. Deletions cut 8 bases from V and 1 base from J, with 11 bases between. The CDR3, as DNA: TGCAGCACGCTATCAGGGAACACTGAAGCTTTCTTT. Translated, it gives CSTLSGNTEAFF.

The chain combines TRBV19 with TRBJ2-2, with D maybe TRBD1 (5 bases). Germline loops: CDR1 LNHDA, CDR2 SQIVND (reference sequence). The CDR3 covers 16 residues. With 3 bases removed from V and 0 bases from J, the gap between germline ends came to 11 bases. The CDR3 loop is CASSIDRSTNTGELFF. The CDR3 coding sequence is TGTGCCAGTAGTATTGACAGAAGCACGAACACCGGGGAGCTGTTTTTT.

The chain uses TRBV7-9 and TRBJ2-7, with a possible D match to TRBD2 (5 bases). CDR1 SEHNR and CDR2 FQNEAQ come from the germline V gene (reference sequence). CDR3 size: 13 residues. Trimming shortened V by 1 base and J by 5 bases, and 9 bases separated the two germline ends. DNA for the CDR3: TGTGCCAGCAGCTTAGAGAGGGCCCACGAGCAGTACTTC. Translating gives CASSLERAHEQYF.

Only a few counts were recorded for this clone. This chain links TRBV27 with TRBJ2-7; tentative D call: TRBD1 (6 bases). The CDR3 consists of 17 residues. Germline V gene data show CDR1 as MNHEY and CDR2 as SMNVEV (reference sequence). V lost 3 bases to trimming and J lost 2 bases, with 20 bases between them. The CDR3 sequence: CASSFGTTGTSPYEQYF. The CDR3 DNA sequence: TGTGCCAGCAGTTTTGGAACCACCGGGACAAGCCCCTACGAGCAGTACTTC.

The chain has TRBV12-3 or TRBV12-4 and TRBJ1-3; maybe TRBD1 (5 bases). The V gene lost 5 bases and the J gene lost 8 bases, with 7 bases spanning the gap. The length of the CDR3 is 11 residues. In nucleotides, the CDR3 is TGTGCCAGCAGTCAGGGATACACCATATATTTT. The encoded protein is CASSQGYTIYF.

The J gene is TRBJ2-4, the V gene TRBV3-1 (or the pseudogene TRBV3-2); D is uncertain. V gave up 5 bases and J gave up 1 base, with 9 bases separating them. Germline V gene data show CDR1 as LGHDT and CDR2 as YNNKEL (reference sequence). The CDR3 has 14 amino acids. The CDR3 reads CASSEPAAKNIQYF. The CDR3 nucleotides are TGTGCCAGCAGCGAGCCCGCCGCCAAAAACATTCAGTACTTC.

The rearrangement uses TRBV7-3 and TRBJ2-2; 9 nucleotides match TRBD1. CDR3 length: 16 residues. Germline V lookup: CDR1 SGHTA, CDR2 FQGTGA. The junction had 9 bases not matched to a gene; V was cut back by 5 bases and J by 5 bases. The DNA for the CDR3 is TGTGCCAGCAGCCCCCGCGGGACAGGGAAAACCGGGGAGCTGTTTTTT. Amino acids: CASSPRGTGKTGELFF.

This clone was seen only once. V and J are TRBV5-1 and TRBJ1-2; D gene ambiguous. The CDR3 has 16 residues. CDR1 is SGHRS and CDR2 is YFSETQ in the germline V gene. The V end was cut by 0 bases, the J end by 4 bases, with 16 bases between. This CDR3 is CASSLDPGISLYGYTF. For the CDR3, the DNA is TGCGCCAGCAGCTTGGATCCGGGGATATCGCTCTATGGCTACACCTTC.

CDR3 nucleotide sequence: TGTGCCAGCAGCCAATTAAGACAGGGGGCTCGAGAGCAGTACTTC. Protein: CASSQLRQGAREQYF. The gene calls are TRBV3-1 (or the pseudogene TRBV3-2) and TRBJ2-7, with TRBD1 matching 10 bases. The CDR3 consists of 15 residues. Germline values: CDR1 LGHDT, CDR2 YNNKEL (reference sequence). V lost 2 bases to trimming and J lost 7 bases; unmatched junction nucleotides: 8.

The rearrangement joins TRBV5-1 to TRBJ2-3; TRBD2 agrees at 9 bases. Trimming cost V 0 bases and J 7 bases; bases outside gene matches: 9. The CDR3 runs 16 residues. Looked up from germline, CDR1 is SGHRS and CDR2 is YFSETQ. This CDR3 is CASSLAMREGQHTQYF. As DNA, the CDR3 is TGCGCCAGCAGCTTGGCCATGCGGGAGGGCCAGCATACGCAGTATTTT.

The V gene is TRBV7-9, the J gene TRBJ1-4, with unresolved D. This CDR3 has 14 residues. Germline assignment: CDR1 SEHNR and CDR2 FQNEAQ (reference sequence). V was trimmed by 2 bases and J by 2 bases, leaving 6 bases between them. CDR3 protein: CASSLQATNEKLFF. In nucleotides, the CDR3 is TGTGCCAGCAGCTTACAGGCGACTAATGAAAAACTGTTTTTT.